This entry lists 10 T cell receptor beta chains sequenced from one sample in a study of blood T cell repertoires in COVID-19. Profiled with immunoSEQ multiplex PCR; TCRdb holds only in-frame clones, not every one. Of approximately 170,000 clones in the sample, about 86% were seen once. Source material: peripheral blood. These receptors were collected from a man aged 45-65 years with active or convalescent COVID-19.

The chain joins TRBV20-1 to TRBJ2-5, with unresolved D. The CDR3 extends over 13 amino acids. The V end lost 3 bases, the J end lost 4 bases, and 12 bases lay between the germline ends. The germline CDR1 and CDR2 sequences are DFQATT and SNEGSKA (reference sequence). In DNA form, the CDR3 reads TGCAGTGCTAGTGTGAGAGCGCGAGAGACCCAGTACTTC. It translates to CSASVRARETQYF.

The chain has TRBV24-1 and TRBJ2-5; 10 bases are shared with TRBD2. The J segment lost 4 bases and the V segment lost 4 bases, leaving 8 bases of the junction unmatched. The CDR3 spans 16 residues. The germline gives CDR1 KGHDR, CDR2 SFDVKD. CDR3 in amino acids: CATSDPGTSEGETQYF. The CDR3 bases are TGTGCCACCAGTGACCCCGGGACTAGCGAGGGAGAGACCCAGTACTTC.

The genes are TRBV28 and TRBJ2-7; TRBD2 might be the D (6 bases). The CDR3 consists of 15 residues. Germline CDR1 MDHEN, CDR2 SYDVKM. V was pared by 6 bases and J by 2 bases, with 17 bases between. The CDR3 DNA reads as TGTGCCAGCAGCCCCCCTGGGGGAGGTCCCTACGAGCAGTACTTC. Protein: CASSPPGGGPYEQYF.

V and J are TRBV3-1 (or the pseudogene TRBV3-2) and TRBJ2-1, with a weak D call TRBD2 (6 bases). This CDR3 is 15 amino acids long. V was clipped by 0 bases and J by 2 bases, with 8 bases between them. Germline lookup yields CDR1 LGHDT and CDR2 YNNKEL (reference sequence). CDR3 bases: TGTGCCAGCAGCCAAGAGGGGGGACCCTACAATGAGCAGTTCTTC. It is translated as CASSQEGGPYNEQFF.

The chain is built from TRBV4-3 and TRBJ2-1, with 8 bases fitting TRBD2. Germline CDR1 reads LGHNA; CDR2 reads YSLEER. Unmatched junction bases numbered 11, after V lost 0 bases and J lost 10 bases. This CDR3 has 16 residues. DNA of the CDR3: TGCGCCAGCAGCCAAGACGCACTAGCGGCCCATCAAGAGCAGTTCTTC. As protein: CASSQDALAAHQEQFF.

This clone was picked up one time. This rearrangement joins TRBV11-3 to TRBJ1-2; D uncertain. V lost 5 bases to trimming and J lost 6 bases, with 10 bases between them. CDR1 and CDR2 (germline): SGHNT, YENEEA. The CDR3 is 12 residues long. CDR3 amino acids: CASSTGRDGYTF. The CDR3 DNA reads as TGTGCCAGCAGCACGGGGAGGGATGGCTACACCTTC. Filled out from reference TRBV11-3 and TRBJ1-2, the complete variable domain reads EAGVVQSPRYKIIEKKQPVAFWCNPISGHNTLYWYLQNLGQGPELLIRYENEEAVDDSQLPKDRFSAERLKGVDSTLKIQPAELGDSAVYLCASSTGRDGYTFGSGTRLTVV.

Written as DNA, the CDR3 is TGTGCCAGCAGTTACTTGGCTAGCGGGGACCTCCCCCAGTACTTC. Its protein product is CASSYLASGDLPQYF. The chain recombines TRBV6-5 with TRBJ2-5; 9 bases agree with TRBD2. The CDR3 has 15 residues. V gave up 1 base and J gave up 9 bases; unmatched junction bases: 9. Looked up from germline, CDR1 is MNHEY and CDR2 is SVGAGI.

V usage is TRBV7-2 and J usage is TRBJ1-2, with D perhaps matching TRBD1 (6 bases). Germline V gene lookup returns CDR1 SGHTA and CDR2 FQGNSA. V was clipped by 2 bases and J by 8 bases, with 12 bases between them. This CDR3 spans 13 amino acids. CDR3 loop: CASSLTQGGGYTF. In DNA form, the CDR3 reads TGTGCCAGCAGCTTAACACAGGGTGGGGGCTACACCTTC.

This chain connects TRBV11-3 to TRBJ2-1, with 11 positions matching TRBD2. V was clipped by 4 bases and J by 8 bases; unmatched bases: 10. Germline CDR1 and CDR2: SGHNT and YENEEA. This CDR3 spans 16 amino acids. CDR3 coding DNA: TGTGCCAGCAGCTCCGCCGGGACTAGCGGAAACGATGAGCAGTTCTTC. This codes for CASSSAGTSGNDEQFF.

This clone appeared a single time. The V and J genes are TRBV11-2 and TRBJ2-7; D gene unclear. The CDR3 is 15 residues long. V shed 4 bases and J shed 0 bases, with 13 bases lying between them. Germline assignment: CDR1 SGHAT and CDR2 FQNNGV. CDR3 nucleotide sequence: TGTGCCAGCAGCTCCAATATCGGCGGCTCCTACGAGCAGTACTTC. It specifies CASSSNIGGSYEQYF.